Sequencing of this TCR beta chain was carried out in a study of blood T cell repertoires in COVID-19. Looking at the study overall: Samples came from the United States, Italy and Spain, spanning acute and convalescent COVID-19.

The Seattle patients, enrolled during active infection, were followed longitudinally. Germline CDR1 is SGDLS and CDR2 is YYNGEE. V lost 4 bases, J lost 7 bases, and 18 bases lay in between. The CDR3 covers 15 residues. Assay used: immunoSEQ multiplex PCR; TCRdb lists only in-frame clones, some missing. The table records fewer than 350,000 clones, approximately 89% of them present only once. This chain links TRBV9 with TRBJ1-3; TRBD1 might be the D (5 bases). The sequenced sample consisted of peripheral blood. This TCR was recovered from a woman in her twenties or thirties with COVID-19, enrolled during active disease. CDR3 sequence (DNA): TGTGCCAGCAGCCCTGGAACCAGGGCTCGTAACACCATATATTTT. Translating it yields CASSPGTRARNTIYF.